This T cell receptor beta chain was sequenced in a study of blood T cell repertoires in COVID-19. Whole-study context: Sites in the United States, Italy and Spain provided acute and convalescent COVID-19 samples. Nucleic acid was either cDNA or gDNA, and it came from T cells, B-cell-depleted T cells, or PBMCs.

CDR3 length: 13 amino acids. With 5 bases clipped from V and 5 bases from J, the junction kept 4 bases outside the gene matches. The germline CDR1 and CDR2 sequences are SGHTA and FQGNSA. Methods used by the authors: For nucleated cells, counts were estimated from reference gene primer amplification. Only in-frame clones appear in the TCRdb table, and some are missing; sequencing was by immunoSEQ multiplex PCR. V and J calls and clone size follow that table, whereas D and trimming were derived from the DNA. The repertoire holds approximately 89,000 clones, with 90% to 95% as singletons. The chain carries TRBV7-2 and TRBJ1-1; 8 positions match TRBD1. The sequence was collected from a human donor with active COVID-19. The donor label of this sample is uncertain. The sequencing input was peripheral blood. CDR3: CASSRQGRTEAFF. CDR3 sequence (DNA): TGTGCCAGCAGCAGACAGGGGAGGACTGAAGCTTTCTTT.